One sample yielded the 25 T cell receptor beta chains listed below, sequenced in a study of blood T cell repertoires in COVID-19. Generated by immunoSEQ multiplex PCR, the TCRdb table keeps only in-frame clones and is missing some. The repertoire includes over 200,000 clones, about 87% of them detected once, and over 3.5% sits in the top ten. The sequenced material came from PBMCs or T cells enriched from blood (not recorded which). The source is a woman in her 30s who had been exposed to COVID-19.

V and J are TRBV28 and TRBJ2-7; the D gene is possibly TRBD2 (5 bases). Trimming took 6 bases from V and 0 from J, leaving 12 bases between them. CDR3 length: 14 residues. Germline-derived CDR1 and CDR2 are MDHEN and SYDVKM. CDR3 residues: CASRVPGSSYEQYF. DNA for the CDR3: TGTGCCAGCAGAGTCCCGGGGAGCTCCTACGAGCAGTACTTC. Based on the CDR3 plus reference TRBV28 and TRBJ2-7, the full variable domain is DVKVTQSSRYLVKRTGEKVFLECVQDMDHENMFWYRQDPGLGLRLIYFSYDVKMKEKGDIPEGYSVSREKKERFSLILESASTNQTSMYLCASRVPGSSYEQYFGPGTRLTVT.

The rearrangement joins TRBV27 to TRBJ2-1; TRBD1 aligns across 10 bases. Germline lookup yields CDR1 MNHEY and CDR2 SMNVEV (reference sequence). V was pared by 7 bases and J by 6 bases, with 9 bases of the junction left unmatched. The length of the CDR3 is 15 residues. CDR3 loop: CASTRDRGDFNEQFF. CDR3 in DNA: TGTGCCAGCACCCGGGACAGGGGAGATTTCAATGAGCAGTTCTTC.

The gene calls are TRBV25-1 and TRBJ2-5; D is unresolved. Germline values: CDR1 MGHDK, CDR2 SYGVNS. The CDR3 loop spans 13 amino acids. V lost 2 bases, J lost 4 bases, and 8 bases lay in between. The CDR3: CASSEAVIETQYF. Here the CDR3 DNA reads TGTGCCAGCAGTGAAGCGGTCATAGAGACCCAGTACTTC.

This clone was counted a single time. V is TRBV2 and J is TRBJ2-7; 7 bases are shared with TRBD1. This CDR3 contains 14 residues. Unmatched junction bases numbered 12, after V lost 6 bases and J lost 7 bases. The V gene's germline CDR1 is SNHLY and CDR2 FYNNEI. The CDR3 DNA reads TGTGCCAGCAGAGAGACAGGGAAGCCGGGTGAGCAGTACTTC. As protein: CASRETGKPGEQYF.

The chain couples TRBV6-5 to TRBJ1-1, with 7 bases identical to TRBD1. V was clipped by 3 bases and J by 5 bases; unmatched bases: 3. This CDR3 has 13 amino acids. Germline V CDR1 and CDR2: MNHEY, SVGAGI. Here the CDR3 reads CASSYTGETEAFF. The DNA for the CDR3 is TGTGCCAGCAGTTATACAGGGGAAACTGAAGCTTTCTTT.

V gene TRBV6-5 combines with J gene TRBJ2-7; possibly TRBD1 for D (7 bases). Germline V gives CDR1 MNHEY, CDR2 SVGAGI. V lost 7 bases to trimming and J lost 2 bases, with 12 bases between them. The CDR3 is made up of 13 amino acids. CDR3 DNA: TGTGCCAGCACGCGGGACAGTACCTACGAGCAGTACTTC. Translating it yields CASTRDSTYEQYF.

The gene calls are TRBV9 and TRBJ1-1, with no clear D. V lost 4 bases and J lost 1, with 8 bases in between. The CDR3 covers 13 residues. Germline V CDR1 and CDR2: SGDLS, YYNGEE. In nucleotides, the CDR3 is TGTGCCAGCAGCCCCCGTCCGAACACTGAAGCTTTCTTT. It translates to CASSPRPNTEAFF. The whole variable domain, remainder taken from reference TRBV9 and TRBJ1-1, is DSGVTQTPKHLITATGQRVTLRCSPRSGDLSVYWYQQSLDQGLQFLIQYYNGEERAKGNILERFSAQQFPDLHSELNLSSLELGDSALYFCASSPRPNTEAFFGQGTRLTVV.

V usage is TRBV2 and J usage is TRBJ1-2; 7 bases agree with TRBD1. Germline assignment: CDR1 SNHLY and CDR2 FYNNEI. V gave up 7 bases and J gave up 4 bases; unmatched junction bases: 12. This CDR3 contains 15 residues. For the CDR3, the DNA is TGTGCCAGCAATAATCCGGGACAGATTTTCTATGGCTACACCTTC. It translates to CASNNPGQIFYGYTF.

The rearrangement joins TRBV5-1 to TRBJ2-1; 8 bases agree with TRBD1. CDR3 length: 14 amino acids. Germline V CDR1 and CDR2: SGHRS, YFSETQ. The junction had 5 bases not matched to a gene; V was cut back by 4 bases and J by 5 bases. In nucleotides, the CDR3 is TGCGCCAGCAGCCGGGGACAGGAACACAATGAGCAGTTCTTC. Protein product: CASSRGQEHNEQFF.

This clone has just a few counts. The chain has TRBV5-6 and TRBJ1-3; TRBD1 aligns across 8 bases. Germline CDR1 and CDR2: SGHDT and YYEEEE. V lost 0 bases, J lost 4 bases, and 6 bases stayed unmatched. The CDR3 has 16 amino acids. Here the CDR3 DNA reads TGTGCCAGCAGCTTGGCCGGACAGGGAACGGGAAACACCATATATTTT. Residues: CASSLAGQGTGNTIYF.

V is TRBV3-1 (or the pseudogene TRBV3-2) and J is TRBJ1-2; D call uncertain. The CDR3 totals 15 residues. Trimming took 1 base from V and 3 from J, leaving 12 bases between them. CDR1 and CDR2 from the germline V gene are LGHDT and YNNKEL (reference sequence). CDR3: CASSQAAIPHYGYTF. The CDR3 bases are TGTGCCAGCAGCCAAGCTGCGATCCCGCACTATGGCTACACCTTC.

The rearrangement links TRBV28 to TRBJ2-7; 8 nucleotides match TRBD2. This CDR3 has 14 amino acids. CDR1 and CDR2 from the germline V gene are MDHEN and SYDVKM. Unmatched junction bases numbered 7, after V lost 6 bases and J lost 3 bases. The CDR3 protein is CASRSVREGYEQYF. In DNA form, the CDR3 reads TGTGCCAGCAGGTCGGTCCGGGAGGGCTACGAGCAGTACTTC.

This sequence joins TRBV28 and TRBJ1-4, with D tentatively TRBD1 (5 bases). Germline values: CDR1 MDHEN, CDR2 SYDVKM. This CDR3 is built from 14 residues. Trimming left V 8 bases short and J 5 bases short, with 15 bases between. The CDR3 region is CASCPAGGNEKLFF. CDR3 DNA sequence: TGTGCCAGCTGCCCCGCCGGGGGGAATGAAAAACTGTTTTTT.

This rearrangement joins TRBV18 to TRBJ1-4, with TRBD1 identical over 7 bases. This CDR3 is 16 amino acids long. Germline CDR1 and CDR2: KGHSH and LQKENI. J was trimmed by 0 bases and V by 5 bases; bases with no gene match: 6. In DNA form, the CDR3 reads TGTGCCAGCTCAGACAGGGTCCCATCAACTAATGAAAAACTGTTTTTT. Translated: CASSDRVPSTNEKLFF.

V and J are TRBV27 and TRBJ1-4, with D perhaps TRBD1 (6 bases). Germline CDR1 MNHEY, CDR2 SMNVEV (reference sequence). The germline V and J ends were trimmed by 4 bases and 7 bases, with 10 bases remaining between them. The length of the CDR3 is 13 residues. The CDR3 loop is CASSSRGGEKLFF. CDR3 bases: TGTGCCAGCAGTTCGAGGGGGGGTGAAAAACTGTTTTTT.

The V call is TRBV4-2, the J call TRBJ2-1; 10 bases agree with TRBD2. The CDR3 contains 16 residues. Germline V lookup: CDR1 LGHNA, CDR2 YNFKEQ. Trimming cost V 7 bases and J 4 bases; bases outside gene matches: 10. CDR3 amino acids: CASNAPSGRGYNEQFF. The DNA of the CDR3 is TGTGCCAGCAACGCCCCCAGCGGGAGGGGGTACAATGAGCAGTTCTTC.

The V and J genes are TRBV11-2 and TRBJ1-5; D unclear. V was trimmed by 1 base and J by 0 bases, leaving 7 bases between them. The CDR3 extends over 15 amino acids. Germline loops: CDR1 SGHAT, CDR2 FQNNGV. The CDR3 region is CASSLGQSSNQPQHF. In nucleotides, the CDR3 is TGTGCCAGCAGCTTAGGGCAGTCTAGCAATCAGCCCCAGCATTTT.

The gene calls are TRBV7-2 and TRBJ2-7, with no clear D. V lost 0 bases to trimming and J lost 3 bases, with 3 bases between them. Germline V gene sequence: CDR1 SGHTA, CDR2 FQGNSA. CDR3 length: 12 residues. CDR3 nucleotide sequence: TGTGCCAGCAGCTTAGCATACTACGAGCAGTACTTC. It translates to CASSLAYYEQYF. The full variable domain, completed using reference TRBV7-2 and TRBJ2-7, is GAGVSQSPSNKVTEKGKDVELRCDPISGHTALYWYRQSLGQGLEFLIYFQGNSAPDKSGLPSDRFSAERTGGSVSTLTIQRTQQEDSAVYLCASSLAYYEQYFGPGTRLTVT.

The chain is built from TRBV15 and TRBJ2-4, with D uncertain. With 5 bases removed from V and 3 bases from J, the gap between germline ends came to 14 bases. Germline values: CDR1 LNHNV, CDR2 YYDKDF (reference sequence). This CDR3 has 15 residues. CDR3 nucleotide sequence: TGTGCCACCAGCCAAGCGAGAATTGACAAAAACATTCAGTACTTC. This translates into CATSQARIDKNIQYF.

The genes are TRBV2 and TRBJ1-5; 10 positions match TRBD1. CDR1 is SNHLY and CDR2 is FYNNEI in the germline V gene. The ends lost 0 bases at V and 7 bases at J; junction bases unmatched: 12. This CDR3 has 18 residues. The CDR3 nucleotides are TGTGCCAGCAGTGAAGCCCCGACAGGGGGCCTGGGCGGGCAGCCCCAGCATTTT. Its protein product is CASSEAPTGGLGGQPQHF.

The V gene is TRBV27, the J gene TRBJ2-7, with a tentative D call TRBD2 (6 bases). Germline-derived CDR1 and CDR2 are MNHEY and SMNVEV (reference sequence). V lost 0 bases and J 4 bases, leaving 16 bases between the germline ends. This CDR3 has 16 amino acids. The CDR3 DNA is TGTGCCAGCAGTTTATCGGTGGACTATTCCCGGTACGAGCAGTACTTC. Its translation: CASSLSVDYSRYEQYF.

V usage is TRBV18 and J usage is TRBJ1-1; 7 nucleotides align to TRBD1. This CDR3 contains 14 residues. V shed 3 bases, J shed 11 bases, and the junction held 12 bases outside the gene matches. CDR1 and CDR2 (germline): KGHSH, LQKENI. CDR3 nucleotide sequence: TGTGCCAGCTCACCCGACAGGGACTCTCATCGGGCTTTCTTT. Translation: CASSPDRDSHRAFF.

This clone has a handful of counts. The chain employs TRBV12-3 or TRBV12-4 and TRBJ2-3, with unresolved D. This CDR3 comprises 13 residues. V was pared by 0 bases and J by 4 bases, with 5 bases between. CDR3 sequence: CASSLAIPDTQYF. The CDR3 region has the DNA TGTGCCAGCAGTTTAGCTATCCCAGATACGCAGTATTTT.

This clone was picked up one time. The chain uses TRBV11-2 and TRBJ1-4; D not resolved. The CDR3 is 16 amino acids. V was trimmed by 2 bases and J by 0 bases, leaving 10 bases between them. The V gene's germline CDR1 is SGHAT and CDR2 FQNNGV. The CDR3 DNA is TGTGCCAGCAGCTTACTGCCCGAGACAACTAATGAAAAACTGTTTTTT. This sequence encodes CASSLLPETTNEKLFF.

V gene TRBV15 combines with J gene TRBJ2-2; 11 bases are a match to TRBD2. From germline, CDR1 is LNHNV and CDR2 YYDKDF (reference sequence). With 1 base clipped from V and 4 bases from J, the junction kept 5 bases outside the gene matches. The CDR3 has 17 amino acids. CDR3 protein: CATSRVSGRAGTGELFF. The DNA of the CDR3 is TGTGCCACCAGCAGAGTTAGCGGGAGGGCTGGCACCGGGGAGCTGTTTTTT.